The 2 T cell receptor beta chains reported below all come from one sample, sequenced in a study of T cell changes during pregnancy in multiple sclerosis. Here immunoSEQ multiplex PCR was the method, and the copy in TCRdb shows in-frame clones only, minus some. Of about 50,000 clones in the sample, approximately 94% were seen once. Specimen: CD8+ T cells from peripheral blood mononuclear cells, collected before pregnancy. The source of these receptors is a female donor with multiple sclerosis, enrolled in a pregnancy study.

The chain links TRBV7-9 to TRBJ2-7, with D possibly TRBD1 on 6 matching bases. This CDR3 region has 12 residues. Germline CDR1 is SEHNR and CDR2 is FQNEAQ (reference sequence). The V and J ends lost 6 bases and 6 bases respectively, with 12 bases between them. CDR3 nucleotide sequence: TGTGCCAGCAGTTGGCCCAGGGGCGAGCAGTACTTC. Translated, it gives CASSWPRGEQYF.

This chain's CDR3 is CASSEGHPYGYTF. CDR3 DNA: TGTGCCAGCAGCGAGGGACACCCCTATGGCTACACCTTC. The chain links TRBV9 to TRBJ1-2, with TRBD1 as a possible D gene (6 bases). This CDR3 region has 13 residues. Trimming cost V 3 bases and J 4 bases, with 10 bases left between them. Germline CDR1 SGDLS, CDR2 YYNGEE.